The clone carrying this T cell receptor beta chain was seen many times. What it binds is unknown. By quantitative 5'-RACE with molecular barcodes, the TCR beta libraries were made. TCRdb re-derived calls from the 5' RACE reads in MiXCR, one entry per CDR3 protein. The profile covers about 160,000 distinct CDR3 sequences, with 8.5% to 10% appearing a single time and roughly 16% taken by the ten largest. These data originate in a study of CD8 T cells in ankylosing spondylitis. Germline loops: CDR1 SGDLS, CDR2 YYNGEE. This CDR3 has 13 residues. Trimming removed 3 bases at V and 4 bases at J, with 7 bases between. Study-level results: Previous work reported some of these motif variants in the synovial fluid and blood of reactive arthritis. Reported data indicate significant enrichment of disease-linked clones within matched ankylosing spondylitis synovial fluid. Clones linked with disease were CD8+ and fairly uncommon in the peripheral blood.

The clonotype was recovered from a female donor with ankylosing spondylitis or in good health (not recorded which). The specimen was blood, either unsorted or a sorted T cell fraction (not recorded which). The genes are TRBV9 and TRBJ2-2; D might be TRBD2 (6 bases). The CDR3, as DNA: TGTGCCAGCAGCGGCGGGGTCACCGGGGAGCTGTTTTTT. It yields the protein CASSGGVTGELFF.